This T cell receptor (beta chain) was observed in a study of identical twins. Points from the study as a whole: Monozygotic twin pairs showed more out-of-frame TCR alpha sharing than models estimated.

Using its own MiXCR run on the 5' RACE reads, TCRdb lists one record per CDR3 protein. The data hold fewer than 350,000 distinct CDR3 sequences, with about 8.1% observed a single time. This clonotype has a handful of counts. Antigen unknown. V lost 0 bases and J lost 6; bases outside the gene matches: 5. The CDR3 runs to 14 residues. Germline CDR1 PRHDT, CDR2 FYEKMQ (reference sequence). The same data also contributed to another study, on yellow fever vaccine responses in identical twins.

This chain connects TRBV13 to TRBJ2-7; 7 bases fit TRBD2. The sample was memory (CD45RO+) T cells sorted from blood. This sequence was found in a woman aged 18-29 years in good health. CDR3 nucleotides: TGTGCCAGCAGCTTAGGCCGACTAGCACGCGAGCAGTACTTC. Translating it yields CASSLGRLAREQYF.